These 3 T cell receptor beta chains were sequenced from one sample in a study of post-analysis software for immune sequencing data. Included in the TCR beta cDNA libraries were unique molecular identifiers. Each CDR3 protein gets one entry after TCRdb re-called the PCR reads with MiXCR. The sample carries some 690,000 distinct CDR3 sequences, 25% to 30% recorded once. These receptors' targets are unknown. Study-wide results and caveats: The five TRBV segments detected at higher frequency in patients than in controls included TRBV5-6, TRBV5-1 and TRBV20-1.

The sequenced sample was blood. All receptors come from a girl aged 5-17 years with multiple sclerosis.

This clonotype was seen a handful of times. This rearrangement joins TRBV4-1 to TRBJ2-7; possible D gene TRBD2, 7 bases. V was cut by 2 bases and J by 7 bases, with 21 bases left in between. The V gene's germline CDR1 is MGHRA and CDR2 YSYEKL. The CDR3 contains 16 residues. In nucleotides, the CDR3 is TGCGCCAGCAGCCAAAGCGGACTAGGGGGGCTTCGGGAGCAGTACTTC. Protein product: CASSQSGLGGLREQYF.

The chain carries TRBV11-2 and TRBJ1-1; no reliable D call. Germline V gene data show CDR1 as SGHAT and CDR2 as FQNNGV. The V and J ends lost 5 bases and 1 base respectively, with 11 bases between them. The CDR3 extends over 14 amino acids. The CDR3 coding sequence is TGTGCCAGCAGCGAACCCGTTTGGAACACTGAAGCTTTCTTT. This gives the protein CASSEPVWNTEAFF.

The CDR3 is CASSPVRGYSGELFF. The CDR3 coding sequence is TGTGCCAGCAGCCCTGTCCGGGGGTATTCCGGGGAGCTGTTTTTT. The chain combines TRBV7-8 with TRBJ2-2; the D gene is possibly TRBD2 (6 bases). Per the germline V gene, CDR1 is SGHVS and CDR2 is FQNEAQ. This CDR3 has 15 amino acids. V dropped 5 bases and J dropped 6 bases, with 16 bases sitting between them.